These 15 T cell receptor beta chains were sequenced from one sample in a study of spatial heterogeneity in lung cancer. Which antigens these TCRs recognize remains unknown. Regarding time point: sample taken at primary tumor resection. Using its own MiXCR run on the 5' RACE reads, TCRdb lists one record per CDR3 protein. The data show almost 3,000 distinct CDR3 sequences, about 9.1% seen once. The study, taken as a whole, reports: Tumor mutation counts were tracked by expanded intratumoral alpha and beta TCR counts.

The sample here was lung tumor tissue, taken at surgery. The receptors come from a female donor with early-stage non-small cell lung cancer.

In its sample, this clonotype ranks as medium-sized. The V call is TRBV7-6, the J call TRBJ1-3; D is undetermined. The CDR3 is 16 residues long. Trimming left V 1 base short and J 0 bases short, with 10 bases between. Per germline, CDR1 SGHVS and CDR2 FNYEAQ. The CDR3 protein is CASSLGVPPSGNTIYF. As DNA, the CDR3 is TGTGCCAGCAGCTTAGGGGTACCCCCCTCTGGAAACACCATATATTTT.

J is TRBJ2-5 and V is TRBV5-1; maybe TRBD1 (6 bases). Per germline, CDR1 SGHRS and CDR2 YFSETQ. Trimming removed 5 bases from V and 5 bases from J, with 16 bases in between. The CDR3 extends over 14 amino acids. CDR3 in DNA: TGCGCCAGCAGGCGCCAAACAGGGCAGGAGACCCAGTACTTC. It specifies CASRRQTGQETQYF.

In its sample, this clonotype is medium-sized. This CDR3 is CASSLDGGGAAGELFF. The CDR3, as DNA: TGTGCCAGCAGCTTAGACGGCGGGGGGGCCGCCGGGGAGCTGTTTTTT. The chain links TRBV7-8 to TRBJ2-2; 9 nucleotides agree with TRBD2. The CDR3 runs to 16 residues. CDR1 and CDR2 from the germline V gene are SGHVS and FQNEAQ. V shed 1 base and J 6 bases; nucleotides not matched to a gene: 6.

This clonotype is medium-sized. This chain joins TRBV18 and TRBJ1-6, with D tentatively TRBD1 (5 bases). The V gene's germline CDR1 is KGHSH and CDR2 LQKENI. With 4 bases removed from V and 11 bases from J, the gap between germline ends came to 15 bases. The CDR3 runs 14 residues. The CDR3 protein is CASSRGKGSPPLHF. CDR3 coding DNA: TGTGCCAGCTCACGAGGGAAGGGGTCCCCACCCCTCCACTTT.

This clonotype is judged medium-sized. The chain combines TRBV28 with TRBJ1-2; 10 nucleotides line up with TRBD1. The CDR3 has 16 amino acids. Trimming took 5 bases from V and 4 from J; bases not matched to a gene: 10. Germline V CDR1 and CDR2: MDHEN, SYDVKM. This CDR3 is CASSTIRTGGTYGYTF. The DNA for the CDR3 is TGTGCCAGCAGTACGATACGGACAGGGGGTACCTATGGCTACACCTTC.

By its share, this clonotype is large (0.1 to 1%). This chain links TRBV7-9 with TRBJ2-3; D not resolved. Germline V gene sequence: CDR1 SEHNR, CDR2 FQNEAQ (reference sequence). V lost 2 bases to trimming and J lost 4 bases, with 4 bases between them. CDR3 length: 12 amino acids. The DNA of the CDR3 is TGTGCCAGCAGCTTACTAGCAGATACGCAGTATTTT. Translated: CASSLLADTQYF.

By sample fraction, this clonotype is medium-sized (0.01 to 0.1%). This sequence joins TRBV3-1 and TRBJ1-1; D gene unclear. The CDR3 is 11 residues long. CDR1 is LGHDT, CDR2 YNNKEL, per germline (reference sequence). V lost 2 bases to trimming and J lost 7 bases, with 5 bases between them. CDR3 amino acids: CASSQSFEAFF. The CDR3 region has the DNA TGTGCCAGCAGCCAAAGTTTTGAAGCTTTCTTT.

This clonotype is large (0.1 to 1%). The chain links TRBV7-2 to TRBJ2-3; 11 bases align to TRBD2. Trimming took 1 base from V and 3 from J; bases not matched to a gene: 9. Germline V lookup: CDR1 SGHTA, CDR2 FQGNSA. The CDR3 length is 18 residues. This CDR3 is CASSLDFASGGLTDTQYF. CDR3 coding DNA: TGTGCCAGCAGCTTAGACTTCGCTAGCGGGGGGCTAACAGATACGCAGTATTTT. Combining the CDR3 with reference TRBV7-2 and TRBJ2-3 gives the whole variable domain GAGVSQSPSNKVTEKGKDVELRCDPISGHTALYWYRQSLGQGLEFLIYFQGNSAPDKSGLPSDRFSAERTGGSVSTLTIQRTQQEDSAVYLCASSLDFASGGLTDTQYFGPGTRLTVL.

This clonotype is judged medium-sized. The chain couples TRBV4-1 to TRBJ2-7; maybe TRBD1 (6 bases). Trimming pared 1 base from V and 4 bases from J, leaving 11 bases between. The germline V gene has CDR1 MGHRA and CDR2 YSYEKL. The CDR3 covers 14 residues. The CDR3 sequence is CASSQGGQGYEQYF. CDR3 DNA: TGCGCCAGCAGCCAAGGTGGGCAGGGGTACGAGCAGTACTTC.

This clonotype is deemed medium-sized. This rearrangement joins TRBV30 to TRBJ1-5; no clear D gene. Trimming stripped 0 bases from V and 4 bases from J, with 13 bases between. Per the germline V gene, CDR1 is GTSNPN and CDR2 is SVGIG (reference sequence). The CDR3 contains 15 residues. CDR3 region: CAWSVYGLRNQPQHF. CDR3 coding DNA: TGTGCCTGGAGTGTGTACGGCTTAAGGAATCAGCCCCAGCATTTT.

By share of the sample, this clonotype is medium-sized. The chain's CDR3 is CASSLGRTGGDTGELFF. Written as DNA, the CDR3 is TGCGCCAGCAGCTTGGGGAGGACAGGCGGGGACACCGGGGAGCTGTTTTTT. The chain combines TRBV5-1 with TRBJ2-2, with D possibly matching TRBD1 (7 bases). The CDR3 runs 17 residues. CDR1 SGHRS and CDR2 YFSETQ come from the germline V gene. With 0 bases removed from V and 3 bases from J, the gap between germline ends came to 15 bases.

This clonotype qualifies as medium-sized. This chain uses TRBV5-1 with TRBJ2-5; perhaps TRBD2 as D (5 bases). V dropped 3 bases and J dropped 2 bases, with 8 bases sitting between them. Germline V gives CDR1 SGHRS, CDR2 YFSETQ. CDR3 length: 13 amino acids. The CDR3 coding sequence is TGCGCCAGCAGCTACGGGATTCAAGAGACCCAGTACTTC. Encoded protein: CASSYGIQETQYF.

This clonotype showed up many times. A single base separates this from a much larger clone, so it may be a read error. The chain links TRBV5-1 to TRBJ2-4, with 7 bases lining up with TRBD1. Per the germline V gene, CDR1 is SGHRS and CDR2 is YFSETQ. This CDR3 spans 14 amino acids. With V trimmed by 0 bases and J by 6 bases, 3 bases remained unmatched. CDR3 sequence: CASSLDGDRNIQYF. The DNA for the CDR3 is TGCGCCAGCAGCTTGGACGGGGACAGAAACATTCAGTACTTC.

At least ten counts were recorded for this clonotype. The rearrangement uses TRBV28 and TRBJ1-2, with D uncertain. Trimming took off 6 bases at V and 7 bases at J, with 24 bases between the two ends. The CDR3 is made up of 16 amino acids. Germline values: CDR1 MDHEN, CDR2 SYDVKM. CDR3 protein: CASSPPAISTNLGYTF. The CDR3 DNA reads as TGTGCCAGCAGCCCTCCGGCCATTTCAACCAATCTTGGCTACACCTTC.

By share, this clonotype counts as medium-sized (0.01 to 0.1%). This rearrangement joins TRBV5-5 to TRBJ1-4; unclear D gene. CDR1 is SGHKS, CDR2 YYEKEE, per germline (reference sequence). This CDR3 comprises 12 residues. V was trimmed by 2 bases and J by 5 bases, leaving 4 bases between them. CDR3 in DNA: TGTGCCAGCAGCTTCCTAAATGAAAAACTGTTTTTT. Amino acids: CASSFLNEKLFF.